This TCR beta chain derives from a study of graft-versus-host responses after intestinal transplantation. The wider study: All recipients got anti-thymocyte globulin induction, then tacrolimus and steroids for roughly three years.

Concerning this clone: The antigen is undetermined.

Measured with immunoSEQ multiplex PCR; TCRdb has only the in-frame clones, and not every one. The repertoire has approximately 90,000 clones, approximately 90% of them found once; the top ten carry around 0.44%. The germline V gene encodes CDR1 SEHNR and CDR2 FQNEAQ (reference sequence). The CDR3 spans 17 residues. Trimming removed 7 bases from V and 3 bases from J, with 19 bases in between. The study's findings and limits: Peak circulating GvH clone levels tracked with early post-transplant HvG declines. High graft-versus-host to host-versus-graft clonal ratios were seen in allografts of patients with graft-donor T cell macrochimerism.

The J gene is TRBJ2-6, the V gene TRBV7-9, with a possible D match to TRBD2 (5 bases). The specimen was unstimulated CD8+ T cells sorted from spleen or lymph node cells, collected before transplant. The receptor's source is a human donor who was the organ donor for an intestinal transplant. CDR3 sequence reads: CASILARENDGANVLTF. CDR3 nucleotide sequence: TGTGCCAGCATCCTTGCGAGGGAAAACGATGGGGCCAACGTCCTGACTTTC.